Described below is a single TCR beta chain sequence and its context. The hyperthyroidism patients had all been newly diagnosed, and their disease duration was under 2 months. Their ages ranged from 18 to 65 years. Around 10 ml of fresh peripheral blood supplied the PBMCs. The sample comes from a study of T cells in Graves' hyperthyroidism and ophthalmopathy. Trimming took 8 bases from V and 3 from J, leaving 23 bases between them. The CDR3 is made up of 16 amino acids. RNA transcripts served as the template for amplifying TCR beta CDR3 regions. RT-PCR in the first round (using the HTBI primer set) targeted the TCR CDR3. TCRdb re-called the multiplex PCR reads through MiXCR, storing one row per CDR3 protein. The sample holds around 350,000 distinct CDR3 sequences, less than 20% seen once.

V usage is TRBV6-7 and J usage is TRBJ2-7, with D perhaps matching TRBD1 or TRBD2 (6 bases each). TRBV6-7 is flagged as an ORF with uncertain function. The TCR sequence derives from a woman under 30 with Graves' hyperthyroidism that later progressed to Graves' ophthalmopathy. The specimen sequenced was blood. The DNA for the CDR3 is TGTGCCAGCGGCGGGCCGGGGGCGCGTCGGGTCTACGAGCAGTACTTC. Translation: CASGGPGARRVYEQYF.